A single sample gave rise to the 14 T cell receptor beta chains below, sequenced in a study of blood T cells in healthy people across ages. The use of a sample-barcoded 5' primer and a J-beta primer mix characterized a second PCR of roughly 7 to 11 cycles. TCRdb fed the 5' RACE reads into MiXCR, producing one record per CDR3 protein. The sample gives some 800,000 distinct CDR3 sequences, roughly 44% of which show up once; roughly 18% is in the top ten. The sequenced sample was blood. These TCRs come from a man in his sixties in good health.

This clonotype was found many times. The gene calls are TRBV29-1 and TRBJ1-2; a weak D match, TRBD1 (5 bases). CDR1 is SQVTM and CDR2 is ANQGSEA in the germline V gene. The CDR3 is 15 amino acids. With 1 base removed from V and 5 bases from J, the gap between germline ends came to 17 bases. The CDR3 DNA is TGCAGCGTTGAAGGGGGACCCACTGCGGAGTATGGCTACACCTTC. Protein sequence: CSVEGGPTAEYGYTF.

This clonotype was recorded a few times. The genes are TRBV18 and TRBJ2-6; D remains ambiguous. V was cut by 2 bases and J by 0 bases, with 11 bases left in between. Per germline, CDR1 KGHSH and CDR2 LQKENI. The CDR3 is made up of 17 amino acids. CDR3 nucleotides: TGTGCCAGCTCACCAATTGCTGACCTCTCTGGGGCCAACGTCCTGACTTTC. It yields the protein CASSPIADLSGANVLTF.

A note on this clonotype: This likely comes from a read error, as the CDR3 has no conserved phenylalanine or tryptophan at its end. The chain uses TRBV11-2 and TRBJ2-4; TRBD2 agrees at 11 bases. TRBJ2-7 matches the DNA end more closely, so the J call is doubtful. Germline V CDR1 and CDR2: SGHAT, FQNNGV. The CDR3 has 15 amino acids. The CDR3 loop is CASSLDLAGGYEQYY. The CDR3 bases are TGTGCCAGCAGCTTAGATCTAGCGGGGGGCTACGAGCAGTACTAC.

This clonotype has just a few counts. The V gene is TRBV5-1, the J gene TRBJ2-1; 7 positions match TRBD2. V trimming: 0 bases; J trimming: 10 bases; junction bases outside the gene matches: 10. The CDR3 is made up of 15 amino acids. The germline gives CDR1 SGHRS, CDR2 YFSETQ. The CDR3 DNA reads TGCGCCAGCAGCTTGGGGGTGACTAGCCTGCGGGAGCAGTTCTTC. It encodes CASSLGVTSLREQFF.

This clonotype was observed once. V and J are TRBV7-2 and TRBJ2-7, with D hard to call. V was trimmed by 1 base and J by 0 bases, leaving 13 bases between them. The CDR3 totals 16 residues. In germline, CDR1 is SGHTA, CDR2 FQGNSA. The CDR3 DNA sequence: TGTGCCAGCAGCTTAGTGCGCCAGGAACTCTCCTACGAGCAGTACTTC. Residues: CASSLVRQELSYEQYF.

There are a few counts of this clonotype. The J gene is TRBJ2-5, the V gene TRBV5-5; TRBD1 agrees at 12 bases. CDR1 is SGHKS and CDR2 is YYEKEE in the germline V gene (reference sequence). The CDR3 runs 17 residues. V gave up 1 base and J gave up 4 bases; unmatched junction bases: 8. The CDR3 nucleotides read TGTGCCAGCAGCTTGTCTCCGGGACAGGGGGCTGGAGAGACCCAGTACTTC. Its protein product is CASSLSPGQGAGETQYF.

The chain recombines TRBV6-6 with TRBJ2-3, with 8 bases identical to TRBD2. The CDR3 has 17 amino acids. Germline CDR1 and CDR2: MNHNY and SVGAGI (reference sequence). J gave up 2 bases and V 6 bases, and 13 bases lay outside the gene matches. In nucleotides, the CDR3 is TGTGCCAGCAGCTCCGGATGGAGCGGGGGAGTCACAGATACGCAGTATTTT. Its protein product is CASSSGWSGGVTDTQYF.

The rearrangement uses TRBV20-1 and TRBJ2-1; TRBD2 might be the D (5 bases). V was shortened by 1 base and J by 0 bases, with 7 bases between the two germline ends. The CDR3 runs 14 residues. CDR1 and CDR2 (germline): DFQATT, SNEGSKA (reference sequence). The CDR3 DNA reads as TGCAGTGCTAGAGGCGGGCACTCCTACAATGAGCAGTTCTTC. The encoded protein is CSARGGHSYNEQFF.

The chain couples TRBV20-1 to TRBJ1-2; 8 nucleotides match TRBD1. The CDR3 consists of 13 residues. Germline V gives CDR1 DFQATT, CDR2 SNEGSKA (reference sequence). V lost 6 bases and J lost 7; bases outside the gene matches: 10. The CDR3 DNA reads as TGCAGTGCAAGGACAGGGTTTCTTCGTGGCTACACCTTC. Its protein is CSARTGFLRGYTF.

This clonotype occurred a few times. The chain employs TRBV5-5 and TRBJ1-2; TRBD1 matches at 10 bases. J lost 7 bases, V lost 3 bases, and 6 bases had no gene match. There are 14 residues in the CDR3. Germline V CDR1 and CDR2: SGHKS, YYEKEE (reference sequence). The CDR3 reads CASSYDRGQGGYTF. The CDR3 DNA reads TGTGCCAGCAGCTATGACAGGGGGCAGGGTGGCTACACCTTC.

This rearrangement joins TRBV12-3 or TRBV12-4 to TRBJ1-1, with TRBD1 matching over 11 bases. The length of the CDR3 is 15 residues. The trim removed 6 bases at V and 6 bases at J, leaving 9 bases unmatched. This CDR3 reads CASSPWGTGGAEAFF. CDR3 in DNA: TGTGCCAGCAGCCCATGGGGGACAGGGGGGGCTGAAGCTTTCTTT.

As to this clonotype: One end of the junction fails to match germline, which may point to a read error. The V gene is TRBV12-3 or TRBV12-4, the J gene TRBJ1-5; D perhaps matches TRBD1 (6 bases). The CDR3 spans 14 residues. The CDR3 region is CASSPRGGNRPQHF. In nucleotides, the CDR3 is TGTGCCAGCAGCCCCCGTGGGGGCAATCGGCCCCAGCATTTT.

V is TRBV20-1 and J is TRBJ2-1; D not resolved. V gave up 3 bases and J gave up 7 bases, with 10 bases separating them. Germline V lookup: CDR1 DFQATT, CDR2 SNEGSKA (reference sequence). The CDR3 length is 12 residues. The CDR3 DNA reads TGCAGTGCTAGGTTCATGACAAATGAGCAGTTCTTC. Translation gives CSARFMTNEQFF.

For the CDR3, the DNA is TGTGCCAGCAGGCAGTCAGGGGACTACGAGCAGTACTTC. This translates into CASRQSGDYEQYF. The rearrangement uses TRBV3-1 and TRBJ2-7, with D perhaps matching TRBD1 (6 bases). V was trimmed by 6 bases and J by 3 bases, leaving 12 bases between them. Germline CDR1 and CDR2: LGHDT and YNNKEL (reference sequence). CDR3 length: 13 residues.